Following are 32 T cell receptor beta chains from one sample sequenced in a study of cytomegalovirus exposure and HLA in healthy donors. Vbeta (60) and Jbeta (13) primers were used in the PCR. Sequenced by immunoSEQ multiplex PCR; TCRdb stores in-frame clones only, minus some. The data contain around 200,000 clones, roughly four fifths of them singletons. The sample was PBMCs. The receptors shown here come from a woman aged 18-29 years in good health and CMV-seronegative.

The chain joins TRBV30 to TRBJ1-2; 7 bases fit TRBD1. Trimming cost V 2 bases and J 6 bases; bases outside gene matches: 6. This CDR3 spans 13 amino acids. Germline V lookup: CDR1 GTSNPN, CDR2 SVGIG (reference sequence). CDR3 nucleotide sequence: TGTGCCTGGAGTCAAACAGGGGTTAATGGCTACACCTTC. Its protein product is CAWSQTGVNGYTF.

The chain has TRBV19 and TRBJ2-1, with 9 positions matching TRBD2. Trimming took 7 bases from V and 6 from J; bases not matched to a gene: 16. This CDR3 is 17 amino acids long. Germline V CDR1 and CDR2: LNHDA, SQIVND (reference sequence). Written as DNA, the CDR3 is TGTGCCAGTAAAGGGATAGCGGGAGCTAAAACTCCCAATGAGCAGTTCTTC. It yields the protein CASKGIAGAKTPNEQFF.

This rearrangement joins TRBV7-8 to TRBJ1-4; D is possibly TRBD1 (5 bases). The CDR3 extends over 16 amino acids. The germline CDR1 and CDR2 sequences are SGHVS and FQNEAQ. V dropped 6 bases and J dropped 5 bases, with 19 bases sitting between them. Here the CDR3 reads CASRLRGLEGNEKLFF. CDR3 sequence (DNA): TGTGCCAGCAGGCTCCGGGGACTTGAGGGGAATGAAAAACTGTTTTTT.

The V gene is TRBV6-4, the J gene TRBJ1-2; possible D gene TRBD1, 6 bases. Trimming left V 2 bases short and J 8 bases short, with 12 bases between. In germline, CDR1 is MRHNA, CDR2 SNTAGT. This CDR3 has 13 amino acids. In nucleotides, the CDR3 is TGTGCCAGCAGTGACGGACAGTTCTTGGGCTACACCTTC. It codes for CASSDGQFLGYTF.

J is TRBJ2-7 and V is TRBV7-9, with TRBD2 as a possible D gene (5 bases). V lost 0 bases and J lost 3, with 6 bases in between. The CDR3 spans 13 residues. CDR1 and CDR2 (germline): SEHNR, FQNEAQ (reference sequence). The CDR3 DNA is TGTGCCAGCAGCTTAGCTAGCGACTACGAGCAGTACTTC. Protein: CASSLASDYEQYF.

The chain is built from TRBV5-6 and TRBJ2-1, with D perhaps matching TRBD2 (6 bases). V was pared by 1 base and J by 8 bases, with 16 bases between. CDR3 length: 15 amino acids. Germline CDR1 SGHDT, CDR2 YYEEEE. The CDR3 bases are TGTGCCAGCAGCTTGTGGAGGGTAAGCCTCTATGAGCAGTTCTTC. Protein sequence: CASSLWRVSLYEQFF. Combining the CDR3 with reference TRBV5-6 and TRBJ2-1 gives the whole variable domain DAGVTQSPTHLIKTRGQQVTLRCSPKSGHDTVSWYQQALGQGPQFIFQYYEEEERQRGNFPDRFSGHQFPNYSSELNVNALLLGDSALYLCASSLWRVSLYEQFFGPGTRLTVL.

CDR3 protein: CSAAEYEQYF. DNA of the CDR3: TGCAGTGCAGCCGAGTACGAGCAGTACTTC. The chain is built from TRBV20-1 and TRBJ2-7; D gene unclear. Trimming stripped 6 bases from V and 4 bases from J, with 7 bases between. Germline values: CDR1 DFQATT, CDR2 SNEGSKA (reference sequence). The CDR3 loop spans 10 amino acids.

The chain is built from TRBV7-9 and TRBJ1-2; possibly TRBD1 for D (6 bases). CDR3 length: 11 residues. Trimming pared 6 bases from V and 7 bases from J, leaving 9 bases between. CDR1 and CDR2 (germline): SEHNR, FQNEAQ (reference sequence). The CDR3 nucleotides read TGTGCCAGCAGTCAGGGGATTGGCTACACCTTC. Residues: CASSQGIGYTF. Full variable domain (outside the CDR3, taken from reference TRBV7-9 and TRBJ1-2): DTGVSQNPRHKITKRGQNVTFRCDPISEHNRLYWYRQTLGQGPEFLTYFQNEAQLEKSRLLSDRFSAERPKGSFSTLEIQRTEQGDSAMYLCASSQGIGYTFGSGTRLTVV.

V and J are TRBV4-2 and TRBJ2-2, with TRBD2 identical over 9 bases. Germline CDR1 and CDR2: LGHNA and YNFKEQ. J gave up 4 bases and V 3 bases, and 6 bases lay outside the gene matches. This CDR3 region has 16 residues. CDR3 residues: CASSQERGAGTGELFF. Here the CDR3 DNA reads TGTGCCAGCAGCCAGGAGCGGGGGGCCGGCACCGGGGAGCTGTTTTTT.

The V and J genes are TRBV27 and TRBJ2-7, with 8 nucleotides matching TRBD2. CDR1 is MNHEY and CDR2 is SMNVEV in the germline V gene (reference sequence). J was trimmed by 3 bases and V by 10 bases; bases with no gene match: 8. This CDR3 is built from 13 residues. The CDR3 DNA sequence: TGTGCCACGCGGGGGGCGCAGGACTACGAGCAGTACTTC. Its protein product is CATRGAQDYEQYF.

In its sample, this clone was seen a few times. The chain recombines TRBV6-5 with TRBJ1-1; D gene unclear. V lost 2 bases and J lost 3, with 7 bases in between. Germline V gene lookup returns CDR1 MNHEY and CDR2 SVGAGI. This CDR3 has 13 residues. As DNA, the CDR3 is TGTGCCAGCAGTTACGACGGGGACACTGAAGCTTTCTTT. Protein sequence: CASSYDGDTEAFF.

This chain links TRBV18 with TRBJ1-2; TRBD1 is a possible D gene (6 bases). The V gene's germline CDR1 is KGHSH and CDR2 LQKENI. V lost 4 bases and J lost 8, with 11 bases in between. The CDR3 contains 12 residues. The CDR3 sequence is CASSLDQGGYTF. DNA of the CDR3: TGTGCCAGCTCACTAGACCAGGGGGGCTACACCTTC.

This sequence joins TRBV2 and TRBJ2-1; 9 bases are a match to TRBD2. The germline V gene encodes CDR1 SNHLY and CDR2 FYNNEI. The CDR3 totals 14 residues. V gave up 8 bases and J gave up 9 bases; unmatched junction bases: 11. The CDR3 sequence: CASDSVAGVGEQFF. CDR3 DNA: TGTGCCAGCGATTCAGTAGCGGGAGTCGGTGAGCAGTTCTTC.

This clone showed up just once. The V and J genes are TRBV6-5 and TRBJ1-5; possible D gene TRBD1, 6 bases. V was clipped by 4 bases and J by 7 bases, with 20 bases between them. The CDR3 runs 16 residues. The V gene's germline CDR1 is MNHEY and CDR2 SVGAGI. CDR3 residues: CASSSTMWGQGQPQHF. CDR3 nucleotides: TGTGCCAGCAGTTCCACAATGTGGGGGCAGGGACAGCCCCAGCATTTT.

The V and J genes are TRBV6-5 and TRBJ2-1, with 8 bases fitting TRBD2. This CDR3 is built from 14 residues. Germline V gene sequence: CDR1 MNHEY, CDR2 SVGAGI. Trimming at V came to 6 bases and at J to 0 bases, leaving 1 base not matched to a gene. The CDR3 DNA follows: TGTGCCAGCAGAAGCGGGGGCTCCTACAATGAGCAGTTCTTC. Protein sequence: CASRSGGSYNEQFF.

As concerns this clone: The sample contains more than one DNA sequence encoding this CDR3. The gene calls are TRBV19 and TRBJ1-4; 8 bases map to TRBD1. Germline assignment: CDR1 LNHDA and CDR2 SQIVND (reference sequence). The junction had 12 bases not matched to a gene; V was cut back by 9 bases and J by 0 bases. CDR3 size: 17 residues. The CDR3 DNA sequence: TGTGCCAGCGACTCAGGGGGCAGAGTTGCAACTAATGAAAAACTGTTTTTT. This codes for CASDSGGRVATNEKLFF.

The chain employs TRBV7-8 and TRBJ1-2, with 11 bases lining up with TRBD1. V lost 2 bases to trimming and J lost 8 bases; unmatched junction nucleotides: 13. Germline V CDR1 and CDR2: SGHVS, FQNEAQ. The CDR3 length is 17 residues. This CDR3 reads CASSLTAGQGAPWGYTF. The CDR3 DNA sequence: TGTGCCAGCAGCTTAACGGCAGGACAGGGGGCCCCCTGGGGCTACACCTTC.

The chain couples TRBV5-1 to TRBJ1-1; 9 positions match TRBD1. CDR3 length equals 13 residues. After removal of 3 bases from V and 4 bases from J, the junction contained 1 base not matched to a gene. The germline V gene has CDR1 SGHRS and CDR2 YFSETQ. In nucleotides, the CDR3 is TGCGCCAGCAGCTCACAGGGGGCCACTGAAGCTTTCTTT. Translation: CASSSQGATEAFF.

The J gene is TRBJ2-3, the V gene TRBV19; 9 bases agree with TRBD2. This CDR3 has 13 amino acids. V dropped 9 bases and J dropped 1; count of bases not matched to a gene: 2. Per the germline V gene, CDR1 is LNHDA and CDR2 is SQIVND (reference sequence). CDR3 residues: CASRTSGTDTQYF. Here the CDR3 DNA reads TGTGCCAGCAGGACTAGCGGCACAGATACGCAGTATTTT.

The genes are TRBV19 and TRBJ2-1; D is unresolved. CDR1 is LNHDA, CDR2 SQIVND, per germline (reference sequence). Trimming left V 5 bases short and J 5 bases short, with 10 bases between. There are 13 residues in the CDR3. CDR3 sequence (DNA): TGTGCCAGTAGTGTTTTGATAGACAATGAGCAGTTCTTC. The encoded protein is CASSVLIDNEQFF.

The chain couples TRBV5-1 to TRBJ2-5; D possibly corresponds to TRBD2 (5 bases). The CDR3 covers 14 residues. Germline V gene data show CDR1 as SGHRS and CDR2 as YFSETQ. Trimming removed 2 bases at V and 2 bases at J, with 10 bases between. As DNA, the CDR3 is TGCGCCAGCAGCTTATGGACGGGGCAAGAGACCCAGTACTTC. The encoded protein is CASSLWTGQETQYF.

CDR3 sequence reads: CVDRGNSGYTF. CDR3 nucleotides: TGTGTCGACAGGGGTAATAGTGGCTACACCTTC. V and J are TRBV28 and TRBJ1-2, with 8 bases identical to TRBD1. This CDR3 is built from 11 residues. The germline gives CDR1 MDHEN, CDR2 SYDVKM.

Details on this clone: A read error may produce the germline difference seen at one junction end. This rearrangement joins TRBV7-9 to TRBJ1-1, with D possibly matching TRBD1 (6 bases). The CDR3 totals 15 residues. Germline assignment: CDR1 SEHNR and CDR2 FQNEAQ (reference sequence). The CDR3 nucleotides are TGTTCCAGCAGCCTAGGACTTACAGGGCCCACTGAAGCTTTCTTT. As protein: CSSSLGLTGPTEAFF.

The CDR3 sequence is CASSLGGSGYTF. CDR3 nucleotides: TGTGCCAGCAGCCTAGGGGGCTCTGGCTACACCTTC. The chain combines TRBV14 with TRBJ1-2, with 7 bases identical to TRBD1. This CDR3 spans 12 amino acids. The germline V gene encodes CDR1 SGHDN and CDR2 FVKESK. The junction had 3 bases not matched to a gene; V was cut back by 4 bases and J by 7 bases.

The rearrangement joins TRBV6-5 to TRBJ1-2; 8 bases agree with TRBD1. Germline loops: CDR1 MNHEY, CDR2 SVGAGI. The CDR3 is 14 amino acids. Germline trimming cut 2 bases from V and 7 bases from J; bases unmatched to any gene: 6. The CDR3 DNA reads TGTGCCAGCAGTTACCTGGACAGGGTGGGTGGCTACACCTTC. This codes for CASSYLDRVGGYTF.

The V call is TRBV19, the J call TRBJ2-2; the match to TRBD2 covers 14 bases. Germline V gene data show CDR1 as LNHDA and CDR2 as SQIVND (reference sequence). The CDR3 loop spans 16 amino acids. With V trimmed by 7 bases and J by 2 bases, 3 bases remained unmatched. CDR3 nucleotide sequence: TGTGCCAGTATGGGACTAGCGGGAGTAAACACCGGGGAGCTGTTTTTT. Encoded protein: CASMGLAGVNTGELFF. Drawing the rest from reference TRBV19 and TRBJ2-2, the complete variable domain is DGGITQSPKYLFRKEGQNVTLSCEQNLNHDAMYWYRQDPGQGLRLIYYSQIVNDFQKGDIAEGYSVSREKKESFPLTVTSAQKNPTAFYLCASMGLAGVNTGELFFGEGSRLTVL.

This clone has only one observation. The chain employs TRBV15 and TRBJ1-1; the D is unclear. V lost 0 bases to trimming and J lost 11 bases, with 10 bases between them. The germline gives CDR1 LNHNV, CDR2 YYDKDF (reference sequence). CDR3 length equals 12 residues. The CDR3 loop is CATSREGDVAFF. The CDR3 DNA reads TGTGCCACCAGCAGAGAGGGCGATGTTGCTTTCTTT.

This CDR3 is CASSVRPGLGIDTQYF. The CDR3 DNA sequence: TGTGCCAGCAGCGTTAGGCCGGGACTAGGTATCGATACGCAGTATTTT. This chain connects TRBV9 to TRBJ2-3; 8 bases agree with TRBD2. CDR1 is SGDLS and CDR2 is YYNGEE in the germline V gene. Trimming cost V 2 bases and J 6 bases; bases outside gene matches: 11. This CDR3 is built from 16 residues.

J is TRBJ1-4 and V is TRBV28; D is uncertain. V lost 4 bases and J 0 bases, leaving 9 bases between the germline ends. The CDR3 contains 15 residues. Germline lookup yields CDR1 MDHEN and CDR2 SYDVKM. The CDR3 loop is CASSSTGATNEKLFF. The CDR3 DNA is TGTGCCAGCAGTTCCACGGGAGCAACTAATGAAAAACTGTTTTTT.

Here the CDR3 DNA reads TGTGCCAGCAGCCTGGGACAGCAGAACACTGAAGCTTTCTTT. This encodes CASSLGQQNTEAFF. The genes are TRBV7-9 and TRBJ1-1; 7 positions agree with TRBD1. J gave up 1 base and V 5 bases, and 4 bases lay outside the gene matches. Germline CDR1 reads SEHNR; CDR2 reads FQNEAQ (reference sequence). This CDR3 spans 14 amino acids. Filled out from reference TRBV7-9 and TRBJ1-1, the complete variable domain reads DTGVSQNPRHKITKRGQNVTFRCDPISEHNRLYWYRQTLGQGPEFLTYFQNEAQLEKSRLLSDRFSAERPKGSFSTLEIQRTEQGDSAMYLCASSLGQQNTEAFFGQGTRLTVV.

The chain is built from TRBV2 and TRBJ2-5, with a possible D match to TRBD2 (5 bases). This CDR3 region has 17 residues. Looked up from germline, CDR1 is SNHLY and CDR2 is FYNNEI. The germline V and J ends were trimmed by 3 bases and 7 bases, with 24 bases remaining between them. CDR3 sequence: CASSEVVGRGSLGTQYF. In DNA form, the CDR3 reads TGTGCCAGCAGTGAGGTAGTGGGTCGGGGTTCCCTAGGGACCCAGTACTTC.

This sequence joins TRBV6-5 and TRBJ2-7; perhaps TRBD1 as D (6 bases). The V gene's germline CDR1 is MNHEY and CDR2 SVGAGI. Trimming pared 6 bases from V and 0 bases from J, leaving 12 bases between. This CDR3 spans 14 amino acids. CDR3 loop: CASRPRDTSYEQYF. The CDR3 DNA reads TGTGCCAGCAGACCCCGGGACACCTCCTACGAGCAGTACTTC.